The 18 T cell receptor beta chains listed next were all sequenced from one sample in a study of blood T cell repertoires in COVID-19. Assay used: immunoSEQ multiplex PCR; TCRdb lists only in-frame clones, some missing. Altogether about 140,000 clones are present, about 85% being singletons, with the ten largest covering around 1.4%. Sequencing was done on a sample of peripheral blood. These TCRs come from a human donor in a cohort sampled during active COVID-19.

V is TRBV6-5 and J is TRBJ2-7; weak D call: TRBD2 (6 bases). This CDR3 comprises 12 residues. Trimming took off 6 bases at V and 3 bases at J, with 9 bases between the two ends. In germline, CDR1 is MNHEY, CDR2 SVGAGI. The CDR3 loop is CASRSGLYEQYF. The CDR3 bases are TGTGCCAGCAGATCGGGACTCTACGAGCAGTACTTC.

The CDR3 protein is CASSYRGAGGYEQYF. DNA of the CDR3: TGTGCCAGCAGTTACCGAGGGGCAGGGGGCTACGAGCAGTACTTC. The chain has TRBV6-2 or TRBV6-3 and TRBJ2-7; 7 bases line up with TRBD1. The CDR3 covers 15 residues. Germline V CDR1 and CDR2: MNHEY, SVGEGT. V was clipped by 2 bases and J by 3 bases; unmatched bases: 7.

J is TRBJ2-1 and V is TRBV11-2; TRBD1 might be the D (6 bases). V gave up 5 bases and J gave up 9 bases, with 11 bases separating them. Germline V CDR1 and CDR2: SGHAT, FQNNGV. This CDR3 contains 12 residues. Here the CDR3 reads CASSPTGSEQFF. In nucleotides, the CDR3 is TGTGCCAGCAGCCCCACAGGGAGTGAGCAGTTCTTC.

V and J are TRBV7-2 and TRBJ2-1, with a possible D match to TRBD2 (6 bases). V was pared by 5 bases and J by 5 bases, with 13 bases between. The CDR3 covers 14 residues. The germline V gene encodes CDR1 SGHTA and CDR2 FQGNSA. The CDR3 DNA reads TGTGCCAGCAGCCAGGGAGGAGATAACAATGAGCAGTTCTTC. Its protein is CASSQGGDNNEQFF. Supplemented by reference TRBV7-2 and TRBJ2-1, the full variable domain reads GAGVSQSPSNKVTEKGKDVELRCDPISGHTALYWYRQSLGQGLEFLIYFQGNSAPDKSGLPSDRFSAERTGGSVSTLTIQRTQQEDSAVYLCASSQGGDNNEQFFGPGTRLTVL.

The chain combines TRBV18 with TRBJ2-7, with 8 bases that match TRBD2. CDR3 length: 14 residues. V shed 4 bases and J 4 bases; nucleotides not matched to a gene: 6. The germline V gene has CDR1 KGHSH and CDR2 LQKENI. The CDR3: CASSQSGSIYEQYF. The CDR3 region has the DNA TGTGCCAGCTCACAGAGCGGGAGTATTTACGAGCAGTACTTC.

The V call is TRBV6-5, the J call TRBJ1-2; D is unresolved. V gave up 2 bases and J gave up 5 bases, with 9 bases separating them. The CDR3 runs to 13 residues. Per germline, CDR1 MNHEY and CDR2 SVGAGI. CDR3 residues: CASSYKTGYGYTF. The CDR3 DNA reads as TGTGCCAGCAGTTACAAAACGGGATATGGCTACACCTTC.

The chain couples TRBV5-5 to TRBJ2-7; perhaps TRBD2 as D (6 bases). This CDR3 comprises 15 residues. V was pared by 4 bases and J by 7 bases, with 21 bases between. Germline CDR1 is SGHKS and CDR2 is YYEKEE (reference sequence). The CDR3 DNA reads as TGTGCCAGCAGCATCTTAGCGGAGGGTGCTACGGAGCAGTACTTC. Protein sequence: CASSILAEGATEQYF.

This chain connects TRBV11-2 to TRBJ1-1, with D perhaps matching TRBD1 (5 bases). Trimming left V 1 base short and J 5 bases short, with 8 bases between. The CDR3 extends over 13 amino acids. Per the germline V gene, CDR1 is SGHAT and CDR2 is FQNNGV. Here the CDR3 reads CASSLGGRTEAFF. The CDR3 DNA follows: TGTGCCAGCAGCTTAGGGGGCAGAACTGAAGCTTTCTTT.

DNA for the CDR3: TGTGCCAGTAGCAAACCCCTAGCGGGTACGAACACCGGGGAGCTGTTTTTT. Protein: CASSKPLAGTNTGELFF. This sequence joins TRBV19 and TRBJ2-2, with 8 positions matching TRBD2. Trimming at V came to 6 bases and at J to 0 bases, leaving 9 bases not matched to a gene. The CDR3 extends over 17 amino acids. Germline CDR1 is LNHDA and CDR2 is SQIVND (reference sequence).

V gene TRBV9 combines with J gene TRBJ2-1, with 8 bases fitting TRBD2. Trimming removed 3 bases from V and 5 bases from J; junction bases left unmatched: 1. The germline gives CDR1 SGDLS, CDR2 YYNGEE. This CDR3 comprises 13 residues. CDR3 nucleotides: TGTGCCAGCAGCGGACTAGCGAACAATGAGCAGTTCTTC. Its translation is CASSGLANNEQFF. The entire variable domain, with the rest obtained from reference TRBV9 and TRBJ2-1, is as follows: DSGVTQTPKHLITATGQRVTLRCSPRSGDLSVYWYQQSLDQGLQFLIQYYNGEERAKGNILERFSAQQFPDLHSELNLSSLELGDSALYFCASSGLANNEQFFGPGTRLTVL.

This clone has only a few counts. The chain carries TRBV5-1 and TRBJ2-1, with 8 bases matching TRBD2. This CDR3 contains 15 residues. Germline V gives CDR1 SGHRS, CDR2 YFSETQ. V shed 1 base and J 9 bases; nucleotides not matched to a gene: 9. The CDR3: CASSLIVAGGGEQFF. CDR3 sequence (DNA): TGCGCCAGCAGCTTGATCGTGGCGGGAGGCGGTGAGCAGTTCTTC.

The J gene is TRBJ2-7, the V gene TRBV4-1, with a possible D match to TRBD1 (6 bases). CDR3 length: 16 residues. CDR1 MGHRA and CDR2 YSYEKL come from the germline V gene. V was pared by 4 bases and J by 3 bases, with 19 bases between. CDR3 in DNA: TGCGCCAGCAGCCGGGCAGGGCAGGACAGACTCTACGAGCAGTACTTC. This translates into CASSRAGQDRLYEQYF.

The V gene is TRBV24-1, the J gene TRBJ1-2; D remains ambiguous. The CDR3 totals 14 residues. Germline CDR1 is KGHDR and CDR2 is SFDVKD. Trimming cost V 5 bases and J 4 bases, with 13 bases left between them. The CDR3 loop is CATSVSLIIYGYTF. The CDR3 DNA follows: TGTGCCACCAGTGTTAGCCTCATAATCTATGGCTACACCTTC.

This clone was observed once. The chain uses TRBV14 and TRBJ1-2, with 7 bases identical to TRBD1. The V segment lost 4 bases and the J segment 7 bases; nucleotides outside the gene matches: 12. The CDR3 sequence is 15 residues long. CDR1 and CDR2 from the germline V gene are SGHDN and FVKESK. Written as DNA, the CDR3 is TGTGCCAGCAGCCCAACCTTGACAGGGAACGGTGGCTACACCTTC. Its translation is CASSPTLTGNGGYTF.

This chain joins TRBV11-1 and TRBJ1-5; the D is unclear. The CDR3 is made up of 13 amino acids. With 6 bases removed from V and 7 bases from J, the gap between germline ends came to 13 bases. Per the germline V gene, CDR1 is SGHAT and CDR2 is FQDESV (reference sequence). The CDR3 reads CASSGQRGQPQHF. DNA of the CDR3: TGTGCCAGCAGTGGGCAGCGGGGACAGCCCCAGCATTTT.

The chain links TRBV4-3 to TRBJ1-2, with D hard to call. The CDR3 runs to 13 residues. V was shortened by 3 bases and J by 4 bases, with 9 bases between the two germline ends. The germline V gene encodes CDR1 LGHNA and CDR2 YSLEER. In DNA, the CDR3 is TGCGCCAGCAGCCATCAAAACAGCTATGGCTACACCTTC. It codes for CASSHQNSYGYTF.

V and J are TRBV18 and TRBJ2-1, with a possible D match to TRBD1 (6 bases). V lost 6 bases and J 3 bases, leaving 18 bases between the germline ends. The CDR3 is 16 amino acids. CDR1 and CDR2 (germline): KGHSH, LQKENI. CDR3 nucleotide sequence: TGTGCCAGCTCCGGAAATGGGCAGGGGTTCTACAATGAGCAGTTCTTC. This translates into CASSGNGQGFYNEQFF.

The chain carries TRBV4-3 and TRBJ2-3, with D possibly TRBD2 on 6 matching bases. Between the trimmed V and J ends, which lost 0 bases and 0 bases, there was a span of 10 bases. CDR3 length: 16 residues. CDR1 LGHNA and CDR2 YSLEER come from the germline V gene. The CDR3 loop reads CASSQEWEVSTDTQYF. CDR3 nucleotide sequence: TGCGCCAGCAGCCAAGAGTGGGAGGTCAGCACAGATACGCAGTATTTT.